These 25 T cell receptor beta chains were sequenced from one sample in a study of blood T cell repertoires in COVID-19. The repertoire was sequenced with immunoSEQ multiplex PCR; TCRdb's copy has only in-frame clones and lacks some. The sample shows approximately 92,000 clones, around four fifths of them seen only once. Input material: peripheral blood. Receptors were obtained from a man aged 45-60 years with acute or convalescent COVID-19.

This clone has only one observation. This chain connects TRBV4-3 to TRBJ2-3; D is unresolved. V shed 0 bases and J shed 4 bases, with 5 bases lying between them. Looked up from germline, CDR1 is LGHNA and CDR2 is YSLEER. The CDR3 is 13 amino acids. The CDR3 loop is CASSQDRSDTQYF. As DNA, the CDR3 is TGCGCCAGCAGCCAAGATAGATCAGATACGCAGTATTTT.

The CDR3: CASSRDRGNTEAFF. DNA for the CDR3: TGTGCCAGCAGCAGAGACAGGGGGAACACTGAAGCTTTCTTT. V is TRBV7-2 and J is TRBJ1-1; 8 bases are a match to TRBD1. CDR1 and CDR2 (germline): SGHTA, FQGNSA. This CDR3 contains 14 residues. V trimming: 5 bases; J trimming: 1 base; junction bases outside the gene matches: 3.

The chain recombines TRBV5-4 with TRBJ1-1; the match to TRBD1 covers 9 bases. This CDR3 region has 13 residues. Germline loops: CDR1 SGHNT, CDR2 YYREEE (reference sequence). Germline trimming cut 4 bases from V and 4 bases from J; bases unmatched to any gene: 2. The CDR3 here is CASSLTGGTEAFF. DNA of the CDR3: TGTGCCAGCAGCCTGACAGGGGGCACTGAAGCTTTCTTT. The full variable domain, in which reference TRBV5-4 and TRBJ1-1 provide the parts outside the CDR3, is ETGVTQSPTHLIKTRGQQVTLRCSSQSGHNTVSWYQQALGQGPQFIFQYYREEENGRGNFPPRFSGLQFPNYSSELNVNALELDDSALYLCASSLTGGTEAFFGQGTRLTVV.

CDR3 nucleotide sequence: TGTGCCGGTTCTGTAGGACAGAATAACGATGAGCAGTTCTTC. Its protein product is CAGSVGQNNDEQFF. The chain has TRBV11-1 and TRBJ2-1; D might be TRBD1 (6 bases). Trimming stripped 11 bases from V and 8 bases from J, with 22 bases between. CDR3 length: 14 residues. Per germline, CDR1 SGHAT and CDR2 FQDESV (reference sequence).

The V call is TRBV18, the J call TRBJ2-1, with 15 nucleotides matching TRBD2. V gave up 0 bases and J gave up 1 base; unmatched junction bases: 4. The germline V gene encodes CDR1 KGHSH and CDR2 LQKENI. The CDR3 extends over 19 amino acids. Here the CDR3 reads CASSPPRTSGGASYNEQFF. For the CDR3, the DNA is TGTGCCAGCTCACCACCTCGGACTAGCGGGGGGGCATCCTACAATGAGCAGTTCTTC.

J is TRBJ2-7 and V is TRBV28; 8 nucleotides agree with TRBD1. This CDR3 comprises 15 residues. The ends lost 4 bases at V and 3 bases at J; junction bases unmatched: 8. CDR1 and CDR2 (germline): MDHEN, SYDVKM. The CDR3 loop is CASSSPGTGHYEQYF. CDR3 sequence (DNA): TGTGCCAGCAGTTCCCCCGGGACAGGCCACTACGAGCAGTACTTC.

The CDR3 bases are TGTGCCAGCAGTTACGGCGCGGGAGACTCCTACAATGAGCAGTTCTTC. This codes for CASSYGAGDSYNEQFF. The chain combines TRBV6-5 with TRBJ2-1; 7 bases match TRBD2. The CDR3 length is 16 residues. Germline V lookup: CDR1 MNHEY, CDR2 SVGAGI. V trimming: 2 bases; J trimming: 0 bases; junction bases outside the gene matches: 4.

This chain joins TRBV30 and TRBJ1-1; 9 nucleotides agree with TRBD1. The length of the CDR3 is 13 residues. From germline, CDR1 is GTSNPN and CDR2 SVGIG (reference sequence). V lost 5 bases and J lost 3; bases outside the gene matches: 4. CDR3 DNA sequence: TGTGCCTGGGACAGGGGGTTGGACACTGAAGCTTTCTTT. This translates into CAWDRGLDTEAFF.

The gene calls are TRBV10-3 and TRBJ2-7; 10 positions agree with TRBD1. V trimming: 6 bases; J trimming: 2 bases; junction bases outside the gene matches: 7. This CDR3 is built from 15 residues. The germline V gene has CDR1 ENHRY and CDR2 SYGVKD. The CDR3 DNA sequence: TGTGCCATCAGCTTAGGACAGGGGGAAACCTACGAGCAGTACTTC. Translating gives CAISLGQGETYEQYF.

J is TRBJ2-2 and V is TRBV19, with D unclear. Germline CDR1 LNHDA, CDR2 SQIVND (reference sequence). This CDR3 contains 15 residues. Deletions cut 8 bases from V and 0 bases from J, with 13 bases between. The CDR3 DNA is TGTGCCAGTGGTGGTGGCAGCGCGAACACCGGGGAGCTGTTTTTT. Its protein is CASGGGSANTGELFF. Full variable domain (missing parts from reference TRBV19 and TRBJ2-2): DGGITQSPKYLFRKEGQNVTLSCEQNLNHDAMYWYRQDPGQGLRLIYYSQIVNDFQKGDIAEGYSVSREKKESFPLTVTSAQKNPTAFYLCASGGGSANTGELFFGEGSRLTVL.

The chain carries TRBV6-7 and TRBJ2-3; D unresolved. TRBV6-7 is designated an ORF whose function remains uncertain. V was trimmed by 2 bases and J by 3 bases, leaving 3 bases between them. The CDR3 contains 12 residues. The CDR3 region has the DNA TGTGCCAGCAGTTACGAGACAGATACGCAGTATTTT. Amino acids: CASSYETDTQYF.

The V and J genes are TRBV30 and TRBJ1-5; no reliable D call. V gave up 0 bases and J gave up 4 bases, with 7 bases separating them. Germline lookup yields CDR1 GTSNPN and CDR2 SVGIG (reference sequence). This CDR3 is built from 13 residues. As DNA, the CDR3 is TGTGCCTGGAGTGTAGACGGGAATCAGCCCCAGCATTTT. Translated, it gives CAWSVDGNQPQHF. Using reference TRBV30 and TRBJ1-5 for the parts outside the CDR3, the full variable domain is SQTIHQWPATLVQPVGSPLSLECTVEGTSNPNLYWYRQAAGRGLQLLFYSVGIGQISSEVPQNLSASRPQDRQFILSSKKLLLSDSGFYLCAWSVDGNQPQHFGDGTRLSIL.

V gene TRBV10-1 combines with J gene TRBJ2-1; D perhaps matches TRBD2 (7 bases). The V end was cut by 4 bases, the J end by 2 bases, with 12 bases between. Germline values: CDR1 WNHNN, CDR2 SYGVQD (reference sequence). The CDR3 spans 15 residues. In DNA, the CDR3 is TGCGCCAGCAGTGGTGGCGGGGGCACCTACAATGAGCAGTTCTTC. Amino acid sequence: CASSGGGGTYNEQFF.

V gene TRBV3-1 (or the pseudogene TRBV3-2) combines with J gene TRBJ2-3, with 11 bases aligning to TRBD2. The trim removed 0 bases at V and 0 bases at J, leaving 8 bases unmatched. CDR3 length equals 19 residues. Germline V gene lookup returns CDR1 LGHDT and CDR2 YNNKEL (reference sequence). The CDR3 spells CASSQDLAGGIPSTDTQYF. CDR3 nucleotides: TGTGCCAGCAGCCAAGATCTAGCGGGGGGTATTCCTAGCACAGATACGCAGTATTTT.

This clone showed up just once. This chain uses TRBV7-2 with TRBJ2-3, with D possibly matching TRBD1 (6 bases). V was clipped by 5 bases and J by 2 bases, with 14 bases between them. The CDR3 runs to 15 residues. Germline-derived CDR1 and CDR2 are SGHTA and FQGNSA. DNA of the CDR3: TGTGCCAGCAGCCCGGGGCAGGGGAACACAGATACGCAGTATTTT. Translated: CASSPGQGNTDTQYF.

This sequence joins TRBV28 and TRBJ2-5, with 10 bases that match TRBD1. V trimming: 2 bases; J trimming: 7 bases; junction bases outside the gene matches: 10. This CDR3 region has 16 residues. From germline, CDR1 is MDHEN and CDR2 SYDVKM. The CDR3 sequence: CASSLKDRGTLGTQYF. CDR3 sequence (DNA): TGTGCCAGCAGTTTAAAGGACAGGGGGACCCTGGGGACCCAGTACTTC. The variable domain in full, with the rest retrieved from reference TRBV28 and TRBJ2-5, is DVKVTQSSRYLVKRTGEKVFLECVQDMDHENMFWYRQDPGLGLRLIYFSYDVKMKEKGDIPEGYSVSREKKERFSLILESASTNQTSMYLCASSLKDRGTLGTQYFGPGTRLLVL.

The V call is TRBV7-9, the J call TRBJ2-7; 8 bases align to TRBD1. J gave up 2 bases and V 4 bases, and 10 bases lay outside the gene matches. The CDR3 length is 16 residues. Germline V gene sequence: CDR1 SEHNR, CDR2 FQNEAQ (reference sequence). This chain's CDR3 is CASSYLTGGTTYEQYF. CDR3 bases: TGTGCCAGCAGCTACCTCACAGGGGGGACAACCTACGAGCAGTACTTC.

This clone has more than one count but fewer than ten. This sequence joins TRBV19 and TRBJ2-7; 8 bases are shared with TRBD1. In germline, CDR1 is LNHDA, CDR2 SQIVND (reference sequence). The J segment lost 6 bases and the V segment lost 6 bases, leaving 10 bases of the junction unmatched. The CDR3 is made up of 14 amino acids. In nucleotides, the CDR3 is TGTGCCAGTAGCTCCGGACAGGGACAAGCCGAGCAGTACTTC. Amino acid sequence: CASSSGQGQAEQYF.

The CDR3 spells CASSPGWAGSDTGELFF. CDR3 sequence (DNA): TGTGCCAGTAGCCCAGGGTGGGCAGGTTCGGACACCGGGGAGCTGTTTTTT. The gene calls are TRBV19 and TRBJ2-2, with D possibly matching TRBD1 (5 bases). V lost 6 bases, J lost 3 bases, and 20 bases lay in between. Germline CDR1 LNHDA, CDR2 SQIVND (reference sequence). CDR3 size: 17 residues.

This clone was detected a few times. The CDR3 protein is CASSPSPGPYSPLHF. CDR3 sequence (DNA): TGTGCCAGCAGCCCTAGCCCAGGTCCCTATTCACCCCTCCACTTT. This sequence joins TRBV7-9 and TRBJ1-6; unclear D gene. The CDR3 has 15 amino acids. V lost 5 bases and J lost 8, with 16 bases in between. From germline, CDR1 is SEHNR and CDR2 FQNEAQ (reference sequence).

This sequence joins TRBV7-6 and TRBJ2-5; D is perhaps TRBD1 (5 bases). V was trimmed by 3 bases and J by 7 bases, leaving 12 bases between them. The CDR3 length is 13 residues. From germline, CDR1 is SGHVS and CDR2 FNYEAQ. The CDR3 protein is CASSFVREGTQYF. CDR3 coding DNA: TGTGCCAGCAGCTTTGTCAGGGAAGGGACCCAGTACTTC. The variable domain in full, with the rest retrieved from reference TRBV7-6 and TRBJ2-5, is GAGVSQSPRYKVTKRGQDVALRCDPISGHVSLYWYRQALGQGPEFLTYFNYEAQQDKSGLPNDRFSAERPEGSISTLTIQRTEQRDSAMYRCASSFVREGTQYFGPGTRLLVL.

This clone has just one count. The chain couples TRBV28 to TRBJ2-2, with 11 bases fitting TRBD1. The germline V gene has CDR1 MDHEN and CDR2 SYDVKM. With 3 bases clipped from V and 5 bases from J, the junction kept 2 bases outside the gene matches. This CDR3 spans 15 amino acids. CDR3 nucleotides: TGTGCCAGCAGTTTCGGGACAGGGGGGACCGGGGAGCTGTTTTTT. Amino acids: CASSFGTGGTGELFF.

The chain combines TRBV30 with TRBJ2-1, with D possibly being TRBD2 (6 bases). The CDR3 sequence is 13 residues long. V lost 4 bases to trimming and J lost 7 bases, with 14 bases between them. Germline values: CDR1 GTSNPN, CDR2 SVGIG (reference sequence). CDR3 in DNA: TGTGCCTGGAAAAGAGATGCGGGGAATGAGCAGTTCTTC. Translation: CAWKRDAGNEQFF.

CDR3 residues: CASGSRNVSPLHF. Here the CDR3 DNA reads TGTGCCAGCGGGAGTCGGAATGTTTCACCCCTCCACTTT. The chain is built from TRBV9 and TRBJ1-6; D ambiguous. There are 13 residues in the CDR3. Trimming took off 7 bases at V and 9 bases at J, with 14 bases between the two ends. Germline V gives CDR1 SGDLS, CDR2 YYNGEE.

V usage is TRBV6-5 and J usage is TRBJ2-7; 13 positions agree with TRBD2. V lost 2 bases and J lost 7; bases outside the gene matches: 5. The CDR3 is made up of 15 amino acids. Germline V CDR1 and CDR2: MNHEY, SVGAGI. CDR3 coding DNA: TGTGCCAGCAGTTACGGACTAGCGGGAGTGTGGGAGCAGTACTTC. It encodes CASSYGLAGVWEQYF.